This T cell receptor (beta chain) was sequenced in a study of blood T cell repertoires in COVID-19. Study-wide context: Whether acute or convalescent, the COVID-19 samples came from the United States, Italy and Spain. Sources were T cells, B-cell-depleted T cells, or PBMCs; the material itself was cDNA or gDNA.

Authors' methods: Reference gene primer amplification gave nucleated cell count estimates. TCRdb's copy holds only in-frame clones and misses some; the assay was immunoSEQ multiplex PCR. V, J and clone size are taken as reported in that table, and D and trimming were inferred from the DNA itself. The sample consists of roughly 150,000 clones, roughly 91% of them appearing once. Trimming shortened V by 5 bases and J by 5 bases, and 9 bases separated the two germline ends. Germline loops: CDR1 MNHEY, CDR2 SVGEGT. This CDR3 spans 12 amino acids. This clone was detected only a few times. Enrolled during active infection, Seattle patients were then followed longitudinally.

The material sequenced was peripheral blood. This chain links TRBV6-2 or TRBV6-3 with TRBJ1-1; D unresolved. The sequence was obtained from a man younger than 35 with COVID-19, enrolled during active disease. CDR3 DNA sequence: TGTGCCAGCAGTCCACTCGGGACTGAAGCTTTCTTT. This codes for CASSPLGTEAFF.